This TCR beta chain was sequenced for a study of cytomegalovirus exposure and HLA in healthy donors (dated 2017 in TCRdb). Broadly, across the study: In an earlier analysis of fewer than 750 of the donors, 276 Gb of sequence data and just under 120 million unique TCR beta sequences from 150 million to 200 million T cells were reported. The aim of the study was to test whether cataloging public T cell receptors could identify signatures of past pathogen exposure. Because of strong linkage in the cohort, roughly five DR-DQ haplotypes were treated as single units for association and clustering. The later analysis used no new phenotypic data to find candidate immune exposures, relying instead on TCR beta sequences and their occurrence across donors. A later analysis re-analyzed previously published TCR beta repertoires from roughly 630 donors and added high-resolution HLA genotyping to study TCR occurrence patterns. Of the approximately 400 genotyped donors, roughly 80% fell in the genetic ancestry cluster associated with self-reported Caucasian donors. Every discovery cohort repertoire had been produced on one sequencing platform. In addition to the first cohort of hundreds of subjects, a separate validation cohort of approximately 130 different subjects was used. Using immunosequencing, the study profiled T cell repertoires from about 610 subjects and related those repertoires to cytomegalovirus serostatus. Among 398 genotyped donors of the cohort, an average of about 240,000 unique TCR beta nucleotide sequences was sequenced per donor, of which about 18% were non-productive. High-throughput TCR immunosequencing, statistical association of individual TCRs with disease status, and machine learning were combined to predict cytomegalovirus infection status. A later genetic analysis took genome-wide SNP genotypes for about 65% of the 666 donors and used that subset as a discovery cohort. In an earlier analysis of 587 of the donors, high-throughput TCR beta sequencing was used to judge whether each TCR beta V gene segment behaved as functional or pseudogenic. Alongside the repertoire data, information on donor age, sex, ethnicity and CMV serostatus was compiled. Roughly 300 gigabases of sequencing data and around 88 million unique TCR sequences made up an early release that covered several hundred HLA-typed donors. Class I and class II HLA loci were covered by the typing at four-digit resolution. Typing coverage varied by locus: about 620-630 donors for A, B, C, DRB1 and DQB1; 500 to 550 for DQA1; some 610 for DPA1; under 490 for DPB1.

On this clone: Its antigen is unknown. No per-base quality is available; no much larger clone lies one base away.

In total, roughly 710 healthy bone marrow donors made up the cohort. Cohort members were all nominally healthy when sampled, although unrecorded immune exposures were likely present. The donor was CMV seropositive and belonged to the group of a few hundred seropositive cohort members. Each donor provided a peripheral blood sample, and peripheral blood mononuclear cells were used for TCR beta sequencing. The Qiagen DNeasy Blood Extraction Kit was used to extract genomic DNA from the blood cell samples. The CDR3, cysteine through phenylalanine, is 14 amino acids long. Only CDR3 DNA is held: 42 bases, read in frame from base 1. In the germline V gene, CDR1 corresponds to MGHDK and CDR2 to SYGVNS. V is pared back by 2 bases and J by 10 bases, with 12 bases lying between the germline termini. Summary of the overall study and its limitations: A cluster of highly shared sequence variants was judged likely to represent a technical artifact of the sequencing pipeline. According to the authors, the approach could potentially be generalized to other disease states and immunological phenotypes. A further reported finding was that TCR beta sequences accurately predicted the HLA-A and HLA-B alleles for most subjects in the first cohort. Only TCR beta chains were sequenced in this cohort, and the absence of alpha or paired-chain data limited detectable features. Broadly in line with IMGT annotations, most TCR beta V segments showed up in productive rearrangements about 87% or about 30% of the time in an earlier analysis of some 590 of the donors. A later genetic analysis associated a missense DCLRE1C variant with V-gene and J-gene trimming of TCR beta chains, and an independent cohort replicated the association. According to a later analysis, most CMV-associated TCR beta chains appeared to be HLA-restricted, and the HLA associations seemed to be driven largely by CMV exposure. Because counts were too low, about 18 rarely observed V segments, including chromosome 9 orphons, were excluded from the earlier analysis of 587 of the donors. In a later analysis, TCR association rates were found to vary across HLA loci, with the most associated TCRs seen for DRB1 alleles and the fewest for HLA-C alleles. In vitro tests confirmed that a few of the cytomegalovirus-associated TCR beta chains recognize cytomegalovirus antigens. In a later analysis, some 17,000 TCR beta sequences were associated with specific HLA alleles at a false discovery rate of 0.05. Cytomegalovirus status was reported to be diagnosed by the classifier with high specificity and sensitivity in both the original and validation cohorts. Some IMGT-functional V segments, including TRBV6-2 and TRBV6-3, could not be told apart with the 87-base-pair reads, so those segments were excluded. Linkage disequilibrium might explain the correlated functional status among segregating V segments, but an unknown experimental factor could not be ruled out. Roughly uniform sequencing depth across donors was assumed in presence/absence analyses, although this assumption may not hold. The study listed 170 or so TCR beta chains as associated with cytomegalovirus. A later analysis reported that several top co-occurrence clusters appeared linked to parvovirus B19, influenza, CMV and Epstein-Barr virus. CMV serostatus was the only immune exposure information available for the cohort. Most TCR sequences were seen in very few donors, while some public TCRs were found in many individuals. Assigning TCR associations to individual alleles was difficult when HLA alleles, especially DR and DQ, strongly co-occurred. In a later genetic analysis, fewer N-insertions in productive TCRs were reported among donors in an Asian-associated ancestry cluster than the roughly 700-donor mean. Because some donors lacked HLA typing at each locus, the association tests relied only on the typed subset. In a later analysis, HLA-associated TCR beta chains showed more clonal expansion and lower generation probabilities than non-associated chains that were equally common.

The receptor library was made with the immunoSEQ multiplex PCR assay. For the multiplex PCR, a mixture combining 60 forward primers for TCR Vbeta segments and 13 reverse primers for TCR Jbeta segments was used. Amplification of the CDR3 region of rearranged TCR beta genes was performed with a multiplex PCR assay on genomic DNA. On the Illumina HiSeq System, the amplified TCR beta libraries were sequenced as 87-base-pair reads. The authors' analysis ran thus. A later analysis tallied tens of millions of unique TCR beta chains across the 600 to 700 repertoires, and some 12 million of those chains were shared by two or more donors. Raw reads were error-corrected and collapsed into unique sequences with a nearest-neighbor algorithm that merged closely related sequences to remove PCR and sequencing errors. Alignment of CDR3 sequences to IMGT reference sequences was used to assign V, D and J gene segments. For a sequence to be retained, at least a six-nucleotide match to both a V gene segment and a J gene segment was required. A rearrangement was called productive if the CDR3 had no stop codons and remained in frame with V and J, and every other rearrangement was called non-productive. Following IMGT convention, CDR3 was defined as the stretch from the second conserved V-encoded cysteine up to the conserved J-encoded phenylalanine. The earlier analysis of about 500 of the donors excluded sequences that lacked an unambiguous match to a single V gene segment. An earlier analysis of 450 to 650 of the donors called V segments functional above 56.7% productive rearrangements and segregating when the between-donor standard deviation exceeded 5%. A statistical classification framework was built for diagnosing cytomegalovirus status from the catalog of TCR beta chain sequences. In a later analysis, TCR nucleotide sequences were compared against IMGT/GENE-DB human TR gene sequences so that V and J genes could be assigned. Using the TCRdist pipeline, a later analysis assigned CDR3 sequences along with most-parsimonious VDJ recombination scenarios. A later analysis defined each TCR beta chain by its CDR3 amino acid sequence plus V-gene family, and excluded reads lacking a unique V-gene family. To address suspected cross-contamination and a sequencing artifact, a later analysis removed 450 to 700 highly shared, low-generation-probability nucleotide sequences. In a later analysis, a clonal expansion index for each public chain was calculated from normalized within-repertoire ranks of inferred template counts. In a later analysis, generation probabilities were computed with a VDJ recombination model fitted to out-of-frame rearrangements, and the resulting probabilities were checked against IGoR. A later analysis scored TCR-TCR, TCR-HLA and TCR-CMV co-occurrence with hypergeometric tests, applying a repertoire-size bias correction to TCR pairs. To estimate false discovery rates, a later analysis permuted the HLA or CMV assignments 20 times. In a later analysis, co-occurring TCRs were grouped using DBSCAN, with TCRdist sequence similarity added in when clustering inside HLA-allele-positive subsets. Repertoires with fewer than 30,000 or more than 120,000 public chains were left out of co-occurrence clustering, as were about 5 repertoires with anomalous nucleotide sharing. This immuneACCESS table, as held by TCRdb, lists in-frame sequences with V and J called but not all clones. Of the missing ones, under half trace to an unresolved V gene in checked studies; the others have no known cause. D and trimming come from the DNA, and the V and J calls and clone size come from that table. This sample has about 150,000 clones in its table, and 82% of those were observed once. The top ten hold under 8% of the sample.

Sequencing used PBMCs. This clonotype was obtained from a woman aged 45-59 years in good health and CMV-seropositive. The chain is encoded by TRBV25-1 joined to TRBJ1-6, with the D gene uncertain. The DNA is TGTGCCAGCAGTGAAGCACGTTCGGGATCACCCCTCCACTTT. Translated, it reads CASSEARSGSPLHF.